This T cell receptor (beta chain) emerged from a study of regulatory dendritic cells for organ transplantation. Germline assignment: CDR1 LNHNV and CDR2 YYDKDF (reference sequence). V gave up 0 bases and J gave up 2 bases, with 8 bases separating them. This CDR3 spans 15 amino acids. With regard to this clone: Its antigen is not known.

Study results and limitations: Naive CD4+ and CD8+ repertoires were highly diverse; memory CD8+ was most oligoclonal.

Sorted T cells were CFSE-labeled and cultured 4 to 5 days with allogeneic regulatory or mature dendritic cells at 1:10. Generated by immunoSEQ multiplex PCR, the TCRdb table keeps only in-frame clones and is missing some. The table records approximately 11,000 clones, over 85% of them present only once. This TCR was sampled from a human donor in good health. Sequencing was done on a sample of naive CD8+ T cells from blood cultured with dendritic cells. Noted subset: CD45RA+ naive T cells. J is TRBJ1-5 and V is TRBV15, with a possible D match to TRBD1 (5 bases). The CDR3 sequence: CATSRDRVGNQPQHF. CDR3 DNA: TGTGCCACCAGCAGAGACAGGGTTGGCAATCAGCCCCAGCATTTT.